The rows below give T cell receptor beta chains drawn from one sample of a study of T cells in Graves' hyperthyroidism and ophthalmopathy. TCRdb passed the multiplex PCR reads through MiXCR, listing each CDR3 protein once. The table records roughly 240,000 distinct CDR3 sequences, about a sixth of them present only once. Source material: blood. The origin of the receptors is a young woman with Graves' ophthalmopathy. Each CDR3 is given with its conserved first and last residue. D genes are given only for firm matches. Part of the rows lack a size; the others show once, few, many or a class for expanded clones.

TGTGCCATACAACTACTACCCGTCAGGGAAGGTTGTAGGTCAGATACGCAGTATTTT,CAIQLLPVREGCRSDTQYF,TRBV6-4,.,TRBJ2-3,few
TGTGCCTGGAGCCTAACTTCCTACGAGCAGTACTTC,CAWSLTSYEQYF,TRBV30,.,TRBJ2-7,many
TGCAGTGCTAGTAAACAGGGGTACAATGAGCAGTTCTTC,CSASKQGYNEQFF,TRBV20-1,TRBD1,TRBJ2-1,many
TGTGCCAGCAGCTTACGGATTATTGCAGATACGCAGTATTTT,CASSLRIIADTQYF,TRBV11-2,.,TRBJ2-3,many
TGTGCCAGCAGTGAGGGACAGCCAAGCTCCTACGAGCAGTACTTC,CASSEGQPSSYEQYF,TRBV2,TRBD1,TRBJ2-7,many
TGTGCCAGCAGCCATGGGACAGGCGAATCATACGAGCAGTACTTC,CASSHGTGESYEQYF,TRBV7-9,TRBD1,TRBJ2-7,many
TGTGCCAGCAGCTTAACCCAGGGGGTCGACGAGCAGTACTTC,CASSLTQGVDEQYF,TRBV7-9,TRBD1,TRBJ2-7,many
TGCAGTGCTAGAGATTATGGGGACGAGCAGTACTTC,CSARDYGDEQYF,TRBV20-1,.,TRBJ2-7,.
TGTGCCAGCTCACCCGAGGGGGACAGGGTGCACGAGCAGTACTTC,CASSPEGDRVHEQYF,TRBV18,TRBD1,TRBJ2-7,many
TGTGCCAGCAGTCTTGACGGTGGTAATTCACCCCTCCACTTT,CASSLDGGNSPLHF,TRBV2,.,TRBJ1-6,many
TGTGCCAGCAGCCGCCGGGACAGATGGAGGAACACTGAAGCTTTCTTT,CASSRRDRWRNTEAFF,TRBV7-8,TRBD1,TRBJ1-1,many
TGTGCCAGCGCAAAGGGGAATGGCTACACCTTC,CASAKGNGYTF,TRBV6-1,.,TRBJ1-2,many
TGTGCCAGCAGTTTACCCGGGGGGACCCCCTACGAGCAGTACTTC,CASSLPGGTPYEQYF,TRBV28,TRBD2,TRBJ2-7,.
TGTGCCAGCAGAGAACGGGGCAGCACCGGAAACACCATATATTTT,CASRERGSTGNTIYF,TRBV11-2,.,TRBJ1-3,many
TGTGCCAGCAGCGTAGATGGGGGTACTGAAGCTTTCTTT,CASSVDGGTEAFF,TRBV9,.,TRBJ1-1,many
TGTGCCAGCAGAAGACTAGCGGAGCAGTATTTT,CASRRLAEQYF,TRBV28,TRBD2,TRBJ2-3,many
TGTGCCAGCAGTTACGTGTCATCTCACGAGCAGTACTTC,CASSYVSSHEQYF,TRBV6-6,.,TRBJ2-7,many
TGTGCCATCAGTGAGTCTGGAGCAGGGGCCTACAATGAGCAGTTCTTC,CAISESGAGAYNEQFF,TRBV10-3,.,TRBJ2-1,many
TGCAGCGTTGGAGCAGCAGGAAACACTGAAGCTTTCTTT,CSVGAAGNTEAFF,TRBV29-1,.,TRBJ1-1,.
TGTGCCAGCAGCGTAGATCTAGGAGGCTACGAGCAGTACTTC,CASSVDLGGYEQYF,TRBV9,.,TRBJ2-7,many
TGTGCCAGCAGCGCGCCGGGACTAGCGGTTTCAGATACGCAGTATTTT,CASSAPGLAVSDTQYF,TRBV5-8,TRBD2,TRBJ2-3,few
TGTGCCAGTAGTATACTAGCGGGGGGAGATACGCAGTATTTT,CASSILAGGDTQYF,TRBV19,TRBD2,TRBJ2-3,few
TGTGCCAGCAGCCCGAAAGGACTAGACAGAACCTCTGGAAACACCATATATTTT,CASSPKGLDRTSGNTIYF,TRBV7-3,.,TRBJ1-3,few
TGTGCCAGCAGTTTATACCCGGGTGGGAGCAATCAGCCCCAGCATTTT,CASSLYPGGSNQPQHF,TRBV28,.,TRBJ1-5,many
TGTGCCACCAGCAGAAACAGGGGAGATCAGCCCCAGCATTTT,CATSRNRGDQPQHF,TRBV15,TRBD1,TRBJ1-5,many
TGTGCCAGCAGCTTAGGTTTACAGGCCACCGGGGAGCTGTTTTTT,CASSLGLQATGELFF,TRBV7-6,.,TRBJ2-2,many
TGTGCCAGTAGTATCGGGACAGGGGATTGGAATGAGCAGTTCTTC,CASSIGTGDWNEQFF,TRBV19,TRBD1,TRBJ2-1,.
TGCAGCGGTGTGTGGGGAAACTATGGCTACACCTTC,CSGVWGNYGYTF,TRBV29-1,.,TRBJ1-2,many
TGTGCCAGCAGCTCGGGGGGGGATACCGGGCTCCCATGGCCCCAGCATTTT,CASSSGGDTGLPWPQHF,TRBV7-9,.,TRBJ1-5,many
TGTGCCAGCAGCCTCAGAGCGGGAGCGACGGCCAAAAACATTCAGTACTTC,CASSLRAGATAKNIQYF,TRBV12-3/TRBV12-4,TRBD2,TRBJ2-4,many
TGCGCCAGCAGCTTTCGGACACCCGCGAACACCGGGGAGCTGTTTTTT,CASSFRTPANTGELFF,TRBV4-1,.,TRBJ2-2,many
TGTGCCAGCAGCGTAGTAGGGTCTGGGGCCAACGTCCTGACTTTC,CASSVVGSGANVLTF,TRBV9,.,TRBJ2-6,.
TGTGCCAGCGCAGACAGGGGGGATCGTGGCTACACCTTC,CASADRGDRGYTF,TRBV25-1,TRBD1,TRBJ1-2,few
TGTGCCAGCAGTGACTCGGAGGGAGGTACCGGGGAGCTGTTTTTT,CASSDSEGGTGELFF,TRBV6-4,.,TRBJ2-2,.
TGTGCCAGCAGTAAACAGGTTGGACCTGGCTACACCTTC,CASSKQVGPGYTF,TRBV6-1,.,TRBJ1-2,many
TGTGCCAGCAGCTTAGCTCCAGGGGGGCGGAACACTGAAGCTTTCTTT,CASSLAPGGRNTEAFF,TRBV7-9,TRBD1,TRBJ1-1,.
TGTGCCAGCAGCTTATCGGCGGGAGCCTACGAGCAGTACTTC,CASSLSAGAYEQYF,TRBV7-2,TRBD2,TRBJ2-7,.
TGCAGTGCCCCCGTAGGAGCAACTAATGAAAAACTGTTTTTT,CSAPVGATNEKLFF,TRBV20-1,.,TRBJ1-4,many
TGTGCCTGGTCCAGGGTGGTTGGCACTGAAGCTTTCTTT,CAWSRVVGTEAFF,TRBV30,.,TRBJ1-1,.
TGTGCCAGCACCAATCAAGGCAGTTCTTACGAGCAGTACTTC,CASTNQGSSYEQYF,TRBV12-3/TRBV12-4,.,TRBJ2-7,many
TGCAGTGCTAGGGGGGGGACCTATGGCTACACCTTC,CSARGGTYGYTF,TRBV20-1,.,TRBJ1-2,many
TGTGCCAGCAGCTTGGAGGGGGTTAAAACAGATACGCAGTATTTT,CASSLEGVKTDTQYF,TRBV7-3,.,TRBJ2-3,many
TGTGCCAGCAGCTTAGTTGGTGGGCTACCAGCCAATGAGCAGTTCTTC,CASSLVGGLPANEQFF,TRBV7-8,.,TRBJ2-1,many
TGTGCCAGCAGTTTTGCGGGAGGGGCAGGCTATAGCAATCAGCCCCAGCATTTT,CASSFAGGAGYSNQPQHF,TRBV12-3/TRBV12-4,.,TRBJ1-5,.
TGTGCCAGCAGCTTAGCACGGGACCGCGAGCAGTACTTC,CASSLARDREQYF,TRBV7-2,.,TRBJ2-7,many
TGCAGTGCCACTAGCGGGAGGAACAATGAGCAGTTCTTC,CSATSGRNNEQFF,TRBV20-1,TRBD2,TRBJ2-1,.
TGCGCCAGCAGCTTTGGACTAGCGGGAAGTTCGGATACGCAGTATTTT,CASSFGLAGSSDTQYF,TRBV5-1,TRBD2,TRBJ2-3,many